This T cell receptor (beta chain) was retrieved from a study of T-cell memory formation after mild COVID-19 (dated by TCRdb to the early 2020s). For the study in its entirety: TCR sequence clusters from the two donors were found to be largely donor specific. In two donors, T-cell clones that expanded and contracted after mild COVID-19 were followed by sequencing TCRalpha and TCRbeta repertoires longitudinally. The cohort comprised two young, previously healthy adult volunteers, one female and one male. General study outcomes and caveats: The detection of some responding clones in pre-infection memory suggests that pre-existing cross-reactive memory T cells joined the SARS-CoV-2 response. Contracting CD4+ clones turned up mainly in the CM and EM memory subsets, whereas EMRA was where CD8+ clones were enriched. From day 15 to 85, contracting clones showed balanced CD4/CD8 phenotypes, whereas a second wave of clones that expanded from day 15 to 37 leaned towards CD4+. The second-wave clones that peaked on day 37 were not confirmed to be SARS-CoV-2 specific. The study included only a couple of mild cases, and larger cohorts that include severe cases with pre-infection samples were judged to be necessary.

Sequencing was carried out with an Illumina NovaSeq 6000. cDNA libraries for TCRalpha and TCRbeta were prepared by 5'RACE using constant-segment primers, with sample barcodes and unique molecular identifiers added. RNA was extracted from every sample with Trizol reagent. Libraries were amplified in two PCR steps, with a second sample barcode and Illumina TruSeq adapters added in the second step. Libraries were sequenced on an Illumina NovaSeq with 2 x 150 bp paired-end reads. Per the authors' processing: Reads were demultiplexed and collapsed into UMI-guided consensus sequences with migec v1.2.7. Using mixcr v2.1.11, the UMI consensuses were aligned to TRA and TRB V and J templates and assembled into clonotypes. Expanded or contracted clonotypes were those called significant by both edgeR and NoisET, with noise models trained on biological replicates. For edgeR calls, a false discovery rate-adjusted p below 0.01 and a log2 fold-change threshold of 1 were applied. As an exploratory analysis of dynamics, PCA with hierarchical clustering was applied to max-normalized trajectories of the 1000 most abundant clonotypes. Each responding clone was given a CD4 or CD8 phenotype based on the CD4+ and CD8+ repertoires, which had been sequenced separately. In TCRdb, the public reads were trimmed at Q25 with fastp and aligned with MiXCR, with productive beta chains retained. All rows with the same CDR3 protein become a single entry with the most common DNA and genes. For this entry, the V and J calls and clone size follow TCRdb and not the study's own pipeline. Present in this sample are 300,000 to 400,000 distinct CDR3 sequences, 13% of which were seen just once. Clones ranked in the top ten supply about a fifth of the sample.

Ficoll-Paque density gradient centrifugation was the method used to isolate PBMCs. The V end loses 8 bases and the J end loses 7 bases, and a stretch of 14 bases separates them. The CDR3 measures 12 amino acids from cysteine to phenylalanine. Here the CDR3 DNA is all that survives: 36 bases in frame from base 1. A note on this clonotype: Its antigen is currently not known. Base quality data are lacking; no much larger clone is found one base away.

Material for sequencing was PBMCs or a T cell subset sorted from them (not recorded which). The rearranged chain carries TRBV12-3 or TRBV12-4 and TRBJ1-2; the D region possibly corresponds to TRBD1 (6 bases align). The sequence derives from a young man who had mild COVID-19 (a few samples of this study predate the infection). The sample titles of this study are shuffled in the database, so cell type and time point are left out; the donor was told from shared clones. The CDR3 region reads CASGTGSGGYTF. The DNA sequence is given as TGTGCCAGCGGTACAGGGTCGGGTGGCTACACCTTC.